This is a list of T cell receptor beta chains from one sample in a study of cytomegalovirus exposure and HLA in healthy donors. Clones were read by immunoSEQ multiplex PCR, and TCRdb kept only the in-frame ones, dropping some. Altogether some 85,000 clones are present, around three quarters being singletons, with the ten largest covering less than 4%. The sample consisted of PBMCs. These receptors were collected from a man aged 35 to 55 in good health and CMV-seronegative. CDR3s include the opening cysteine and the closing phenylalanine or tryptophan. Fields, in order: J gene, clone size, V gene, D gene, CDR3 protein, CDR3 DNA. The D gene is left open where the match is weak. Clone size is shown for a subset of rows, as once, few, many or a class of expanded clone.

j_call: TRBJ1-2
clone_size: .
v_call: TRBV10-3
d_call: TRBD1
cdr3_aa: CAIEGQGGGYTF
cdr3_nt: TGTGCCATCGAGGGACAGGGGGGTGGCTACACCTTC

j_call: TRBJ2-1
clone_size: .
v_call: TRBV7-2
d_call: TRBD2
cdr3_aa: CASSLSGRYNEQFF
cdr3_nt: TGTGCCAGCAGCTTATCCGGGAGGTACAATGAGCAGTTCTTC

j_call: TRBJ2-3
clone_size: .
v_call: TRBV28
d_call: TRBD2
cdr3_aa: CASNSAGGPKTDTQYF
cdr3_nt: TGTGCCAGTAACTCAGCGGGGGGCCCTAAAACAGATACGCAGTATTTT

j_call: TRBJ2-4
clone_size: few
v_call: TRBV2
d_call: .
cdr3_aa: CASSPSPKNIQYF
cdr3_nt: TGTGCCTCCAGCCCTAGTCCCAAAAACATTCAGTACTTC

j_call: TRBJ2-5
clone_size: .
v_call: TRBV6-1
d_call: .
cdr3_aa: CASSEGGSRETQYF
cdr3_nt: TGTGCCAGCAGTGAAGGAGGGTCCCGGGAGACCCAGTACTTC

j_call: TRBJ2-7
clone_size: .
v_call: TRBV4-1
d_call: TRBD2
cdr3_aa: CASSQGTSVSSYEQYF
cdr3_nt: TGCGCCAGCAGCCAGGGCACTAGCGTAAGCTCCTACGAGCAGTACTTC

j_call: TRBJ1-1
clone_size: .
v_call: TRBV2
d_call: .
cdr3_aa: CACGGNTEAFF
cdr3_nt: TGTGCCTGCGGGGGAAACACTGAAGCTTTCTTT

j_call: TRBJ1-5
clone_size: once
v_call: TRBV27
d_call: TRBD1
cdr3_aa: CASSDRVGGQPQHF
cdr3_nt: TGTGCCAGCAGCGACAGGGTGGGTGGTCAGCCCCAGCATTTT

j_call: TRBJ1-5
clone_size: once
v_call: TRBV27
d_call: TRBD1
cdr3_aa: CASSLSLGQNQPQHF
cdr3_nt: TGTGCCAGCAGTTTATCCTTGGGACAGAATCAGCCCCAGCATTTT

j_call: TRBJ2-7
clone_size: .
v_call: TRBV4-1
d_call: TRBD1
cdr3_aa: CASSQGQQGIYEQYF
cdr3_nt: TGCGCCAGCAGCCAAGGGCAACAGGGGATCTACGAGCAGTACTTC

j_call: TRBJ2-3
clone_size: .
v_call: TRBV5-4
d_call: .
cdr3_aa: CASSLAEGSITDTQYF
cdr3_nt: TGTGCCAGCAGCTTGGCCGAGGGCTCCATCACAGATACGCAGTATTTT

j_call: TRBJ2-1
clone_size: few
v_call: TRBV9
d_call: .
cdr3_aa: CASSVAGDYNEQFF
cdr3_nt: TGTGCCAGCAGCGTAGCGGGGGACTACAATGAGCAGTTCTTC

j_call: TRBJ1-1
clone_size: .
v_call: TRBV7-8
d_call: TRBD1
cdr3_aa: CASSKTGTGVGMNTEAFF
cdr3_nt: TGTGCCAGCAGCAAAACCGGGACAGGGGTTGGTATGAACACTGAAGCTTTCTTT

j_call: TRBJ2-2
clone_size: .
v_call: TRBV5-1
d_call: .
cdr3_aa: CASSLETGRNTGELFF
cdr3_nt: TGCGCCAGCAGCTTGGAGACAGGTCGAAACACCGGGGAGCTGTTTTTT

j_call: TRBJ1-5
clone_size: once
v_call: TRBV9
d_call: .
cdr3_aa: CASSIQGRYSNQPQHF
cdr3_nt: TGTGCCAGCAGCATACAGGGCCGATATAGCAATCAGCCCCAGCATTTT

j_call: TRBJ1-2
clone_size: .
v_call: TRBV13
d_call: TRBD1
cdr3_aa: CASSTRGTLNYGYTF
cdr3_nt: TGTGCCAGCAGCACCAGGGGGACCCTTAACTATGGCTACACCTTC

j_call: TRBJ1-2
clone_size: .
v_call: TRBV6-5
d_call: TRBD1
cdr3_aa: CASSITGGDYGYTF
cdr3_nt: TGTGCCAGCAGTATAACAGGGGGGGACTATGGCTACACCTTC

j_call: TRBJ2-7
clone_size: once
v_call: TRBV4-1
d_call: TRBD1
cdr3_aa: CASSQDRFNEQYF
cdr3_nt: TGCGCCAGCAGCCAGGACAGGTTCAACGAGCAGTACTTC

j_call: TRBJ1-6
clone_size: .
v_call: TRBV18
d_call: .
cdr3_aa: CASSPRDKDSPLHF
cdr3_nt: TGTGCCAGCTCACCACGGGACAAAGATTCACCCCTCCACTTT

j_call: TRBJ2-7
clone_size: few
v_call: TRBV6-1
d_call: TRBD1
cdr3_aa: CASSGGTGNYEQYF
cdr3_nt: TGTGCCAGCAGTGGGGGGACAGGGAACTACGAGCAGTACTTC

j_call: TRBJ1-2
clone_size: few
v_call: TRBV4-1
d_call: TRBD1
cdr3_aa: CASSPTGGAGLNYGYTF
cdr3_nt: TGCGCCAGCAGCCCAACAGGGGGCGCGGGTCTTAACTATGGCTACACCTTC

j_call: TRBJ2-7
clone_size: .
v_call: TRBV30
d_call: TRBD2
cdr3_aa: CAWSWEGEQYF
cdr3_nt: TGTGCCTGGAGTTGGGAGGGCGAGCAGTACTTC

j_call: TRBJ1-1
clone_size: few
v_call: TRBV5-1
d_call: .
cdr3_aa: CASSIGGSGVNTEAFF
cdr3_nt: TGCGCCAGCAGTATCGGGGGGTCTGGGGTTAACACTGAAGCTTTCTTT

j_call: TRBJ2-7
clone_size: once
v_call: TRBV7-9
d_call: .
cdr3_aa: CASSLVAVPFRYEQYF
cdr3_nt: TGTGCCAGCAGCTTAGTAGCAGTGCCTTTTAGGTACGAGCAGTACTTC

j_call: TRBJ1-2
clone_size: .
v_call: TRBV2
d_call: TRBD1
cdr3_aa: CAPGGGGGLSNYGYTF
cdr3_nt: TGTGCGCCAGGGGGAGGAGGTGGGTTGTCTAACTATGGCTACACCTTC

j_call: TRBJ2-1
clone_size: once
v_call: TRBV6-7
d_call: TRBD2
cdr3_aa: CASSYPGTSGGKYNEQFF
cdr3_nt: TGTGCCAGCAGTTACCCCGGGACTAGCGGGGGGAAGTACAATGAGCAGTTCTTC

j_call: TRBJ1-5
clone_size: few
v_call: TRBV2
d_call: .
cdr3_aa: CASRGRDGGNSNQPQHF
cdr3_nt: TGTGCCAGCAGGGGCAGGGACGGGGGTAATAGCAATCAGCCCCAGCATTTT

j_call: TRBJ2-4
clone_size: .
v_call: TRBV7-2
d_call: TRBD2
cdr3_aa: CASSLVSLLSGAAKNIQYF
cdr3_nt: TGTGCCAGCAGCTTAGTCAGCCTCCTTAGCGGGGCGGCCAAAAACATTCAGTACTTC

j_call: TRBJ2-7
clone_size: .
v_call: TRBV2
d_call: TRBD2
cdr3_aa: CARRGLAGEQYF
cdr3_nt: TGTGCCAGAAGAGGACTAGCTGGCGAGCAGTACTTC

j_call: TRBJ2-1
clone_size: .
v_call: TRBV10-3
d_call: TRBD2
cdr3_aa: CAIMLAGENEQFF
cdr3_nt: TGTGCCATCATGCTAGCGGGGGAAAATGAGCAGTTCTTC

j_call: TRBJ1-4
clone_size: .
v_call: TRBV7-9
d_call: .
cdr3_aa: CASSAPVHEGREKLFF
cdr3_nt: TGTGCCAGCAGCGCCCCCGTACATGAGGGTCGTGAAAAACTGTTTTTT

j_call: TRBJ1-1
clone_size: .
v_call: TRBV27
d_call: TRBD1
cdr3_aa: CASSFTGDGTEAFF
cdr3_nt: TGTGCCAGCAGTTTTACAGGGGATGGAACTGAAGCTTTCTTT

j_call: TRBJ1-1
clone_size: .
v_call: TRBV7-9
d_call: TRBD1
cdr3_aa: CSSSLGQGLLANTEAFF
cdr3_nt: TGTTCCAGCAGCTTGGGACAGGGTTTATTGGCGAACACTGAAGCTTTCTTT

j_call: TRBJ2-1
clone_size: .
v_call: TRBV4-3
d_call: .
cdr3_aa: CASSPDRGGHYNEQFF
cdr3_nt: TGCGCCAGCAGCCCAGACCGCGGGGGCCATTACAATGAGCAGTTCTTC

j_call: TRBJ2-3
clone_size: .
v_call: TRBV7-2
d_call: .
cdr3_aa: CASSSTGVRDTQYF
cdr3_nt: TGTGCCAGCAGCTCCACGGGGGTTAGGGATACGCAGTATTTT

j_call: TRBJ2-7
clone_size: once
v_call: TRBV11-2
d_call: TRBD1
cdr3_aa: CASSFMTGLEEQYF
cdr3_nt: TGTGCCAGCAGCTTCATGACAGGGCTGGAAGAGCAGTACTTC

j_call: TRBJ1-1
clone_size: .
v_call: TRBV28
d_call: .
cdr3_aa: CASNLPSGAVDAFF
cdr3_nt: TGTGCCAGCAACCTCCCATCAGGGGCAGTTGACGCTTTCTTT

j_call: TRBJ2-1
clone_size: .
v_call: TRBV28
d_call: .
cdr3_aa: CASRSIKSSYNEQFF
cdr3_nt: TGTGCCAGCAGGAGCATTAAAAGCTCCTACAATGAGCAGTTCTTC

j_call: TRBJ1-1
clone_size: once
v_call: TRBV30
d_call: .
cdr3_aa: CAWSVQLRTEAFF
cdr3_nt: TGTGCCTGGAGTGTACAGTTGCGAACTGAAGCTTTCTTT

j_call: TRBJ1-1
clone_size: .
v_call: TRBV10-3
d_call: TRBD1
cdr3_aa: CAISESPGQPFEAFF
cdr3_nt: TGTGCCATCAGTGAGTCCCCGGGACAGCCCTTTGAAGCTTTCTTT

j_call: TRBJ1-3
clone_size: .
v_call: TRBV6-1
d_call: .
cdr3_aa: CASSEAGFGNTIYF
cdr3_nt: TGTGCCAGCAGTGAAGCTGGCTTTGGAAACACCATATATTTT

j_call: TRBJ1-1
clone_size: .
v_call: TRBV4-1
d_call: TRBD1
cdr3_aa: CASSQDKGTGVAFF
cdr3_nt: TGCGCCAGCAGCCAAGATAAAGGGACAGGAGTAGCTTTCTTT

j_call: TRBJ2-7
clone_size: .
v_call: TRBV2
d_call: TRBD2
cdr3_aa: CASSDPSGGVYEQYF
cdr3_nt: TGTGCCAGCAGTGATCCTAGCGGGGGTGTTTACGAGCAGTACTTC